This T cell receptor (beta chain) stems from a study of beta chain features in type 1 diabetes. CDR3 length equals 14 residues. V gave up 5 bases and J gave up 12 bases, with 22 bases separating them. The germline V gene has CDR1 SEHNR and CDR2 FQNEAQ (reference sequence). Stem cell-like memory, regulatory, central memory and naive CD4+ cells were sorted via CD45RO/CCR7/CD25/CD127/CD95/CD27. Study conclusions and caveats: Type 1 diabetes patients had moderately but significantly shorter TCRB CDR3s in all four CD4+ subsets.

cDNA synthesis used the whole RNA isolate, giving expressed TCRB sequences. Generated by immunoSEQ multiplex PCR, the TCRdb table keeps only in-frame clones and is missing some. The table shows a few hundred thousand clones, with around 9.6% occurring only once. Worth noting for this clone: The antigen remains undetermined.

V gene TRBV7-9 combines with J gene TRBJ1-1; D perhaps matches TRBD1 (6 bases). The source material was naive CD4+ T cells from blood. This clonotype was sampled from a woman under 30 in good health. DNA for the CDR3: TGTGCCAGCAGCCATATTACCCGGGACAAAGCTCCTTTCTTT. It is translated as CASSHITRDKAPFF.